This entry describes one T cell receptor beta chain. Its target is unknown. TCRdb's table, derived via immunoSEQ multiplex PCR, lists solely in-frame clones and lacks some. The table includes some 1,400,000 clones, 96% detected once. Nashville, Tennessee was home to all donors, each a Caucasian adult. This CDR3 spans 13 amino acids. The V and J ends lost 5 bases and 2 bases respectively, with 13 bases between them. Germline CDR1 SQVTM, CDR2 ANQGSEA. This record comes from a study of shared clonotypes between healthy human individuals. Notes on the study in general: Clonotype sharing among donors, it was expected, would be affected by sequencing depth.

The gene calls are TRBV29-1 and TRBJ2-7, with TRBD2 as a possible D gene (6 bases). Sequencing was carried out using naive CD4+ T cells sorted from blood. Documented subset: CD45RA+ positively selected. The sequence was obtained from a man aged 25 to 40 in good health. This chain's CDR3 is CSVRREGPYEQYF. The CDR3, as DNA: TGCAGCGTTCGGCGGGAAGGTCCCTACGAGCAGTACTTC.